Each of the 26 T cell receptor beta chains below was sequenced from the same sample in a study of T cell responses to AZD1222 COVID-19 vaccine (dated by TCRdb to the early 2020s). To prepare the library, the immunoSEQ multiplex PCR assay was applied. The table was pulled from immuneACCESS by TCRdb, which kept in-frame rearrangements only. Such tables lose some clones; where checked, under half of the loss comes from unresolved V genes, and the rest has no known cause. In all, the sample holds some 150,000 clones, and approximately 92% of those were seen once. The ten biggest clones cover about 3% of the sample. Reading the label with the study, this specimen's time point is: baseline before first vaccination. The sequenced sample was peripheral blood, obtained on day 0 of AZD1222 vaccination. The receptors here all came from an adult in good health.

This clone was seen only once. The chain has TRBV4-1 and TRBJ1-1; weak D call: TRBD1 (5 bases). Germline CDR1 is MGHRA and CDR2 is YSYEKL. There are 16 residues in the CDR3. The germline V and J ends were trimmed by 1 base and 5 bases, with 17 bases remaining between them. The CDR3 protein is CASSQARGEGGTEAFF. DNA of the CDR3: TGCGCCAGCAGCCAAGCCAGAGGGGAGGGTGGAACTGAAGCTTTCTTT.

The rearrangement links TRBV19 to TRBJ2-7; unclear D gene. The V end was cut by 6 bases, the J end by 2 bases, with 5 bases between. Germline CDR1 and CDR2: LNHDA and SQIVND (reference sequence). This CDR3 spans 11 amino acids. Here the CDR3 DNA reads TGTGCCAGTAGGGGGACCTACGAGCAGTACTTC. It encodes CASRGTYEQYF.

The chain recombines TRBV30 with TRBJ2-7; D is possibly TRBD1 (7 bases). CDR1 and CDR2 (germline): GTSNPN, SVGIG (reference sequence). Trimming removed 5 bases at V and 0 bases at J, with 11 bases between. This CDR3 region has 13 residues. The CDR3 DNA reads as TGTGCCTGGCGGGGGACAGCCTCCTACGAGCAGTACTTC. Translating it yields CAWRGTASYEQYF.

The CDR3 loop is CASSLAGGKETQYF. The DNA of the CDR3 is TGTGCCAGCAGCTTAGCTGGGGGGAAAGAGACCCAGTACTTC. The chain links TRBV7-9 to TRBJ2-5, with a weak D call TRBD2 (6 bases). CDR1 is SEHNR and CDR2 is FQNEAQ in the germline V gene (reference sequence). The CDR3 runs to 14 residues. Between the trimmed V and J ends, which lost 0 bases and 3 bases, there was a span of 8 bases.

This chain uses TRBV6-5 with TRBJ1-1; 10 nucleotides line up with TRBD1. The CDR3 consists of 15 residues. Unmatched junction bases numbered 6, after V lost 6 bases and J lost 2 bases. Germline V gene sequence: CDR1 MNHEY, CDR2 SVGAGI. CDR3 nucleotides: TGTGCCAGCAGGGAGAGGGACAGGGGAAACACTGAAGCTTTCTTT. Amino acids: CASRERDRGNTEAFF.

This clone was observed a single time. This chain uses TRBV6-1 with TRBJ2-7, with D uncertain. The CDR3 extends over 14 amino acids. The V end was cut by 1 base, the J end by 4 bases, with 11 bases between. Germline V gives CDR1 MNHNS, CDR2 SASEGT. CDR3 DNA: TGTGCCAGCAGTGAAGAGAGCCTGGGTTACGAGCAGTACTTC. Protein: CASSEESLGYEQYF.

The V gene is TRBV29-1, the J gene TRBJ2-7, with a possible D match to TRBD1 (6 bases). With 1 base removed from V and 3 bases from J, the gap between germline ends came to 13 bases. Germline assignment: CDR1 SQVTM and CDR2 ANQGSEA. The CDR3 extends over 14 amino acids. The DNA for the CDR3 is TGCAGCGTTGAAGTAACAGGGCAGGACTACGAGCAGTACTTC. Translation gives CSVEVTGQDYEQYF.

The chain links TRBV9 to TRBJ2-1; 10 nucleotides match TRBD2. CDR1 and CDR2 from the germline V gene are SGDLS and YYNGEE. V shed 0 bases, J shed 9 bases, and the junction held 18 bases outside the gene matches. The CDR3 runs 19 residues. The CDR3 nucleotides read TGTGCCAGCAGCGTAGTACCGCCTCTCGGACTAGCGGCAGCGGTTGAGCAGTTCTTC. Amino acid sequence: CASSVVPPLGLAAAVEQFF.

The V and J genes are TRBV6-6 and TRBJ1-1, with TRBD1 as a possible D gene (5 bases). Looked up from germline, CDR1 is MNHNY and CDR2 is SVGAGI (reference sequence). CDR3 length equals 14 residues. The V and J ends lost 5 bases and 4 bases respectively, with 14 bases between them. The DNA for the CDR3 is TGTGCCAGCAGTCCGACAGCCGGGGGCACTGAAGCTTTCTTT. This sequence encodes CASSPTAGGTEAFF.

In nucleotides, the CDR3 is TGTGCCAGCTCACCCTGGGCAGAAAGGAACACTGAAGCTTTCTTT. Translated: CASSPWAERNTEAFF. The chain uses TRBV18 and TRBJ1-1; no clear D gene. This CDR3 is built from 15 residues. V was shortened by 3 bases and J by 1 base, with 12 bases between the two germline ends. The germline V gene has CDR1 KGHSH and CDR2 LQKENI.

The chain employs TRBV5-5 and TRBJ2-1; TRBD2 aligns across 10 bases. Germline V gene data show CDR1 as SGHKS and CDR2 as YYEKEE (reference sequence). The CDR3 sequence is 17 residues long. Trimming cost V 4 bases and J 8 bases; bases outside gene matches: 15. The CDR3 spells CASSPVAGGLTGDEQFF. As DNA, the CDR3 is TGTGCCAGCAGCCCCGTAGCGGGGGGCCTAACAGGGGATGAGCAGTTCTTC.

The chain couples TRBV5-1 to TRBJ2-2; D possibly corresponds to TRBD1 (5 bases). The CDR3 covers 13 residues. The V gene's germline CDR1 is SGHRS and CDR2 YFSETQ. Trimming cost V 7 bases and J 4 bases, with 11 bases left between them. CDR3 in DNA: TGCGCCAGCGAACACGACAGCACCGGGGAGCTGTTTTTT. It is translated as CASEHDSTGELFF.

The chain employs TRBV19 and TRBJ2-7; TRBD2 agrees at 10 bases. Germline loops: CDR1 LNHDA, CDR2 SQIVND (reference sequence). J gave up 3 bases and V 1 base, and 6 bases lay outside the gene matches. This CDR3 is built from 16 residues. CDR3 amino acids: CASSIALAGNFYEQYF. The DNA of the CDR3 is TGTGCCAGTAGTATAGCACTAGCGGGGAACTTCTACGAGCAGTACTTC.

The chain links TRBV4-2 to TRBJ1-1; TRBD1 is a possible D gene (5 bases). The CDR3 is 14 residues long. V lost 0 bases and J lost 4, with 9 bases in between. Germline loops: CDR1 LGHNA, CDR2 YNFKEQ. In nucleotides, the CDR3 is TGTGCCAGCAGCCAAGATCGGGGGTCCACTGAAGCTTTCTTT. Amino acids: CASSQDRGSTEAFF.

The chain uses TRBV30 and TRBJ1-5, with 10 bases lining up with TRBD1. Germline V gene lookup returns CDR1 GTSNPN and CDR2 SVGIG (reference sequence). CDR3 length: 18 residues. With V trimmed by 2 bases and J by 5 bases, 15 bases remained unmatched. The CDR3 nucleotides read TGTGCCTGGAGTCGGCCGGGACAGGGGTTCGGTAGAGATCAGCCCCAGCATTTT. Amino acids: CAWSRPGQGFGRDQPQHF.

The chain employs TRBV28 and TRBJ1-1; D is unclear. The V end lost 5 bases, the J end lost 7 bases, and 20 bases lay between the germline ends. The CDR3 loop spans 15 amino acids. Germline V CDR1 and CDR2: MDHEN, SYDVKM. The CDR3 here is CASSLSRGGRDEAFF. The CDR3 DNA sequence: TGTGCCAGCAGTCTAAGTCGTGGAGGTAGAGATGAAGCTTTCTTT.

This clone has just one count. V gene TRBV5-4 combines with J gene TRBJ2-1; no reliable D call. Trimming removed 2 bases from V and 0 bases from J, with 9 bases in between. This CDR3 has 15 amino acids. Germline CDR1 is SGHNT and CDR2 is YYREEE (reference sequence). DNA for the CDR3: TGTGCCAGCAGCTTACTTGTTAGCTCCTACAATGAGCAGTTCTTC. Residues: CASSLLVSSYNEQFF.

The V call is TRBV10-1, the J call TRBJ2-7; D gene uncertain. Trimming removed 6 bases from V and 0 bases from J, with 9 bases in between. The CDR3 loop spans 13 amino acids. Germline CDR1 and CDR2: WNHNN and SYGVQD (reference sequence). The CDR3 protein is CASSQDGSYEQYF. In DNA, the CDR3 is TGCGCCAGCAGCCAGGATGGCTCCTACGAGCAGTACTTC.

This chain uses TRBV2 with TRBJ2-5, with a tentative D call TRBD2 (5 bases). Trimming removed 4 bases from V and 7 bases from J, with 16 bases in between. Germline assignment: CDR1 SNHLY and CDR2 FYNNEI. There are 14 residues in the CDR3. CDR3 region: CASSAEAAFGTQYF. The CDR3 DNA reads TGTGCCAGCAGTGCGGAAGCGGCCTTTGGGACCCAGTACTTC.

The chain recombines TRBV6-5 with TRBJ2-7; D may be TRBD1 or TRBD2 (5 bases each). The CDR3 has 13 amino acids. CDR1 and CDR2 (germline): MNHEY, SVGAGI. Deletions cut 11 bases from V and 0 bases from J, with 14 bases between. DNA for the CDR3: TGTGCCGCCCGGGACGGCTTCTCCTACGAGCAGTACTTC. Protein product: CAARDGFSYEQYF.

The chain carries TRBV5-1 and TRBJ2-1; 8 bases line up with TRBD1. Trimming at V came to 6 bases and at J to 7 bases, leaving 9 bases not matched to a gene. In germline, CDR1 is SGHRS, CDR2 YFSETQ. There are 14 residues in the CDR3. CDR3 protein: CASTPGQGRNEQFF. As DNA, the CDR3 is TGCGCCAGCACCCCCGGACAGGGTCGGAATGAGCAGTTCTTC.

The CDR3 DNA reads as TGTGCCAGCAGCGTAGATTTAACGGCGGCGTCCGGGGAGCTGTTTTTT. It encodes CASSVDLTAASGELFF. V gene TRBV9 combines with J gene TRBJ2-2; D not resolved. Trimming removed 0 bases from V and 6 bases from J, with 15 bases in between. Looked up from germline, CDR1 is SGDLS and CDR2 is YYNGEE. The CDR3 is 16 amino acids.

The chain has TRBV15 and TRBJ1-5; 9 bases map to TRBD1. Germline trimming cut 0 bases from V and 4 bases from J; bases unmatched to any gene: 7. The CDR3 runs 17 residues. CDR1 LNHNV and CDR2 YYDKDF come from the germline V gene (reference sequence). The DNA of the CDR3 is TGTGCCACCAGCAGAGAGGGGACAGGGTGGGTGAATCAGCCCCAGCATTTT. This gives the protein CATSREGTGWVNQPQHF.

The V and J genes are TRBV27 and TRBJ2-1; D is possibly TRBD1 (6 bases). CDR1 and CDR2 from the germline V gene are MNHEY and SMNVEV (reference sequence). The CDR3 loop spans 11 amino acids. V was clipped by 6 bases and J by 8 bases, with 8 bases between them. This CDR3 reads CASSRGDEQFF. In DNA, the CDR3 is TGTGCCAGCAGCAGGGGCGATGAGCAGTTCTTC.

The table lists this clone with a few counts. As DNA, the CDR3 is TGTGCCAGCAGTGACGTAGGGACATTTTATGGCTACACCTTC. Protein: CASSDVGTFYGYTF. The chain combines TRBV25-1 with TRBJ1-2, with D possibly TRBD1 on 6 matching bases. Germline assignment: CDR1 MGHDK and CDR2 SYGVNS. V shed 3 bases and J shed 5 bases, with 13 bases lying between them. The CDR3 is 14 amino acids.

The chain employs TRBV7-9 and TRBJ2-2; tentatively, D is TRBD2 (6 bases). This CDR3 comprises 15 residues. Per germline, CDR1 SEHNR and CDR2 FQNEAQ (reference sequence). Trimming left V 4 bases short and J 4 bases short, with 13 bases between. DNA of the CDR3: TGTGCCAGCAGCTATAGACTAGGAAGCACCGGGGAGCTGTTTTTT. Protein product: CASSYRLGSTGELFF.